This TCR beta chain was identified in a study of CD8 T cells in ankylosing spondylitis. CDR3 length: 16 residues. Unmatched junction bases numbered 13, after V lost 4 bases and J lost 6 bases. CDR1 and CDR2 from the germline V gene are MGHRA and YSYEKL. This clonotype occurred a few times. Its antigen remains unknown. Study-level results: Disease-linked clones, CD8+, were relatively rare in peripheral blood. The authors reported significant enrichment of disease-linked clones in matched ankylosing spondylitis synovial fluid. Several of the motif variants were reported before in synovial fluid and blood from reactive arthritis.

For TCR beta, libraries came from quantitative 5'-RACE with molecular barcodes. Each CDR3 protein is one row after TCRdb ran MiXCR on the 5' RACE reads. The sample yields 230,000 or so distinct CDR3 sequences, approximately 20% seen once. The chain carries TRBV4-1 and TRBJ2-7; TRBD2 matches 9 bases. The origin of this receptor is a male donor with ankylosing spondylitis or in good health (not recorded which). The sequencing sample was made of blood, either unsorted or a sorted T cell fraction (not recorded which). CDR3 amino acids: CASSLLAGGPSREQYF. CDR3 nucleotides: TGCGCCAGCAGCCTCTTGGCGGGAGGGCCCTCTCGCGAGCAGTACTTC.